The sequence of this TCR beta chain was determined in a study of blood T cells in healthy people across ages. Whole-study context: Capturing about one barcoded beta molecule per two T cells was achieved by template switching.

Sample-barcoded 5' priming and a J-beta primer mix drove a second PCR of roughly 6 to 12 cycles. TCRdb itself ran the 5' RACE reads through MiXCR, one entry per CDR3 protein. Among roughly 1,500,000 distinct CDR3 sequences listed, 42% were seen once. A few counts support this clonotype. Its antigen is not known. Overall study results and limits: Comparison with aged donors showed that long-lived donors had more naive CD4+ cells and higher diversity. In these data, TCR beta diversity tracked strongly with naive T cell percentage. Donor CMV infection status was unknown, possibly confounding age-related changes in expanded clonotypes.

Per the germline V gene, CDR1 is SNHLY and CDR2 is FYNNEI. V shed 6 bases and J 4 bases; nucleotides not matched to a gene: 15. The CDR3 is made up of 19 amino acids. This chain uses TRBV2 with TRBJ2-1; 13 positions agree with TRBD2. Sequencing used blood. The TCR sequence derives from a woman in her late teens or twenties in good health. The CDR3 here is CASRTPLAGGPVVYNEQFF. CDR3 coding DNA: TGTGCCAGCAGGACCCCACTAGCGGGGGGGCCCGTGGTTTACAATGAGCAGTTCTTC.